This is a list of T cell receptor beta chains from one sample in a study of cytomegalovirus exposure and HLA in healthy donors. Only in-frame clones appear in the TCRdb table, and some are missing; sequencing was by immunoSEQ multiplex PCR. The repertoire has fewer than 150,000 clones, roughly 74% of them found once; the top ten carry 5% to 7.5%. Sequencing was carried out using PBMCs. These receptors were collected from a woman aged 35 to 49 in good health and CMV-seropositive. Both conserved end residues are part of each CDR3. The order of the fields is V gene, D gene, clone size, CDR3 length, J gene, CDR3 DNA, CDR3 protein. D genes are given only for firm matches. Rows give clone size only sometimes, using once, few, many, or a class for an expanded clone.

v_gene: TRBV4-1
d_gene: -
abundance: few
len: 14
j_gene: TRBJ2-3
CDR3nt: TGCGCCAGCAGCCAAGCCCCCCTCACAGATACGCAGTATTTT
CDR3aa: CASSQAPLTDTQYF

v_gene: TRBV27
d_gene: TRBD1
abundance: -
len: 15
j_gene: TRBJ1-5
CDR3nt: TGTGCCAGCAGTTTAGGAGGGACAGGGGGCCAGCCCCAGCATTTT
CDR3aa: CASSLGGTGGQPQHF

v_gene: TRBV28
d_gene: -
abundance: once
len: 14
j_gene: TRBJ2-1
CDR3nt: TGTGCCAGCAGTTTTACCGGGAGCTACAATGAGCAGTTCTTC
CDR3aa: CASSFTGSYNEQFF

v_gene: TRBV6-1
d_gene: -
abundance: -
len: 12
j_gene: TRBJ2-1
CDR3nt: TGTGCCAGCAGGAGCTCCTACAATGAGCAGTTCTTC
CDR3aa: CASRSSYNEQFF

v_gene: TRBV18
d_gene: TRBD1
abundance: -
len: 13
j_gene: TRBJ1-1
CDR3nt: TGTGCCAGCTCGCTTACAGGGGCCACTGAAGCTTTCTTT
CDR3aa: CASSLTGATEAFF

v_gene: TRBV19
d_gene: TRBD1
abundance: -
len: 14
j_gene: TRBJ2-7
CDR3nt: TGTGCCAGTAGAAGGGGACAGGGTAACTACGAGCAGTACTTC
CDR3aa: CASRRGQGNYEQYF

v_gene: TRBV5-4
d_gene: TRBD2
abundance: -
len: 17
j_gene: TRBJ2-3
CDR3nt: TGTGCCAGCAGCTCCACTAAAGCGGGAGACGGCACAGATACGCAGTATTTT
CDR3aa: CASSSTKAGDGTDTQYF

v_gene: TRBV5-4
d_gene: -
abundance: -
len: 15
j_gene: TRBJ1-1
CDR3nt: TGTGCCAGCAGCTTGTTCAACAGGGCGAACACTGAAGCTTTCTTT
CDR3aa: CASSLFNRANTEAFF

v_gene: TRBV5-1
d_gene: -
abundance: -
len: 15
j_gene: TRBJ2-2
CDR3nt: TGCGCCAGCAGCAGGGAGCCCGGGGACACCGGGGAGCTGTTTTTT
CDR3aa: CASSREPGDTGELFF

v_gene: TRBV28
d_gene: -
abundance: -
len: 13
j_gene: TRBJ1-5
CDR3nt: TGTGCCAGCAGACAAGGGGGGGATCAGCCCCAGCATTTT
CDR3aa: CASRQGGDQPQHF

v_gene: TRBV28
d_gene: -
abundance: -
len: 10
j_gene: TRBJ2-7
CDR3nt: TGTGCCAGCGGGCGTTTCGAGCAGTACTTC
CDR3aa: CASGRFEQYF

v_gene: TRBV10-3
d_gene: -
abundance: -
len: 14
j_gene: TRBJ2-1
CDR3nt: TGTGCCATCACCGGGACTGGCTCCTACAATGAGCAGTTCTTC
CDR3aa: CAITGTGSYNEQFF

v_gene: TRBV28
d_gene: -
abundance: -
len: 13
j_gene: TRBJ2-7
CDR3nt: TGTGCCAGCAGTTCAGTTCAGGGGGGCGAGCAGTACTTC
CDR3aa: CASSSVQGGEQYF

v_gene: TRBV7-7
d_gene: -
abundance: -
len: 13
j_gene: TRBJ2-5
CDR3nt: TGTGCTAGCAGCCCGCAGGCCCAAGAGACCCAGTACTTC
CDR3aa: CASSPQAQETQYF

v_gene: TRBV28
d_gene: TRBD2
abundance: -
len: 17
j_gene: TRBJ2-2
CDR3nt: TGTGCCAGCAGTGGTTCTCCGGGACTAGCGGGAGGCGGGGAGCTGTTTTTT
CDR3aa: CASSGSPGLAGGGELFF

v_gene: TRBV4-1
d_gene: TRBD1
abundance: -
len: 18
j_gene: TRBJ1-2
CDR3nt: TGCGCCAGCAGCCAAGTATACGGGACAGGGACCCTTAACTATGGCTACACCTTC
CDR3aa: CASSQVYGTGTLNYGYTF

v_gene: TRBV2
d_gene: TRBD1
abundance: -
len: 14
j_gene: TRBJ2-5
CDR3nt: TGTGCCACCAGAAAGGGACAGGACCAAGAGACCCAGTACTTC
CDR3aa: CATRKGQDQETQYF

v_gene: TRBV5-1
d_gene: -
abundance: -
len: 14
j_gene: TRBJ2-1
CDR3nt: TGCGCCAGCAGCCCGAAAAACCCAGGGGAGGGACAGTTCTTC
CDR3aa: CASSPKNPGEGQFF

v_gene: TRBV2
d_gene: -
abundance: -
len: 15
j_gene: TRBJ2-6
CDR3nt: TGTGCCAGCATGAGGGGGAGTACTGGGGCCAACGTCCTGACTTTC
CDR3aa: CASMRGSTGANVLTF

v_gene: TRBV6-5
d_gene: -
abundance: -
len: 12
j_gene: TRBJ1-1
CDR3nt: TGTGCCAGCAGTTATGGGGCGACTGAAGCTTTCTTT
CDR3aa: CASSYGATEAFF

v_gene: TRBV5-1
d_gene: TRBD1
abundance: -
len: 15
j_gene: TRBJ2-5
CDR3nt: TGCGCCAGCAGCCCCGGGACAGGGGTAGGAGAGACCCAGTACTTC
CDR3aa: CASSPGTGVGETQYF

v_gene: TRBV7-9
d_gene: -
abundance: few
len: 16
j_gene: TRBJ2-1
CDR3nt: TGTGCCAGCAGCCTCCCCTCGTCCGGGATCCGGAATGAGCAGTTCTTC
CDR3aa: CASSLPSSGIRNEQFF

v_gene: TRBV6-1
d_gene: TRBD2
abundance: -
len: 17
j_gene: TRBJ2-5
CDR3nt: TGTGCCAGCAGTGAACCCGAAAGGACTAGCGGGAAGGAGACCCAGTACTTC
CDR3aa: CASSEPERTSGKETQYF

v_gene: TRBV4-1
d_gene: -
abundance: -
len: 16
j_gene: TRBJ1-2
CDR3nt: TGCGCCAGCAGCCAAGTTGGGCAGGGCGCCTTGGGAGGCTACACCTTC
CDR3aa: CASSQVGQGALGGYTF

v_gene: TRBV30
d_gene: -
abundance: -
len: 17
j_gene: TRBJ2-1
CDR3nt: TGTGCCTGGATGGGGAACGGTGCTAGCCGGGGTTACAATGAGCAGTTCTTC
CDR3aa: CAWMGNGASRGYNEQFF

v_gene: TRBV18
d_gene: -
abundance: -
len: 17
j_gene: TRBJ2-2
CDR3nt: TGTGCCAGCTCACCACCGAACGGGGGAGCGAACACCGGGGAGCTGTTTTTT
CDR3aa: CASSPPNGGANTGELFF

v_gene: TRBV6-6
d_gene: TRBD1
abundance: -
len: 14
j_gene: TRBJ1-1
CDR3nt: TGTGCCAGCAGTGGAGGGACAGCGAACACTGAAGCTTTCTTT
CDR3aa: CASSGGTANTEAFF

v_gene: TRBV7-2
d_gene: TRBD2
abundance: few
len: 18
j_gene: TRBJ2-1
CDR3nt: TGTGCCAGCAGCTTAGTCCCTAGCGGGAGGGAGTTATACAATGAGCAGTTCTTC
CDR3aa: CASSLVPSGRELYNEQFF

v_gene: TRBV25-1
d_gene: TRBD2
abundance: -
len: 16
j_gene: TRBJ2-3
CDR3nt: TGTGCCAGCAGTGATTATAGCGGGACTACTCCCCTTTCGCAGTATTTT
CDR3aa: CASSDYSGTTPLSQYF

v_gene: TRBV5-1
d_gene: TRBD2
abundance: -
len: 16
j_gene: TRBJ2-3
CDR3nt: TGCGCCAGCAGCTCTCCCCCGGGACTAGCGCTCGATACGCAGTATTTT
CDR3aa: CASSSPPGLALDTQYF

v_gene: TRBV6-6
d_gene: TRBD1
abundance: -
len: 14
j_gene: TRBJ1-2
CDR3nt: TGTGCCAGCAGTCAGGGACAGACGAGGGAAGGCTACACCTTC
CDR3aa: CASSQGQTREGYTF

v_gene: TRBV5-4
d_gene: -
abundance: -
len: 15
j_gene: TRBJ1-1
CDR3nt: TGTGCCAGCAGCCTTAACCGCCTCGGTTACACTGAAGCTTTCTTT
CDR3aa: CASSLNRLGYTEAFF

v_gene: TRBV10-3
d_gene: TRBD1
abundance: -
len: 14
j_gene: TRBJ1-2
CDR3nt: TGTGCCATCAGCGGGACAGGGGGCAGCTATGGCTACACCTTC
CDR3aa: CAISGTGGSYGYTF

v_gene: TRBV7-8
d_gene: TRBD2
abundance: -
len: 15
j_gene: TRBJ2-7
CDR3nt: TGTGCCAGCAGCCCTGGGACTAGCGGGACAGGGGAGCAGTACTTC
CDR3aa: CASSPGTSGTGEQYF

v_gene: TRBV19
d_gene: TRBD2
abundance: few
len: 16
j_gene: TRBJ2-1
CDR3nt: TGTGCCAGTAGTCCACGAGGGCAGCGGGAGAATGGTGAGCAGTTCTTC
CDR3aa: CASSPRGQRENGEQFF

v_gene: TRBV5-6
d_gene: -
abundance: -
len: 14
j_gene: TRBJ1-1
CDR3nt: TGTGCCAGCAGAGCCGTGACGGGGAACACTGAAGCTTTCTTT
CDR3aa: CASRAVTGNTEAFF

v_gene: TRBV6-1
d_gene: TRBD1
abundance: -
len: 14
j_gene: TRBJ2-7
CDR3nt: TGTGCCAGCATTGGGACAGAGAGCTCCTACGAGCAGTACTTC
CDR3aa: CASIGTESSYEQYF

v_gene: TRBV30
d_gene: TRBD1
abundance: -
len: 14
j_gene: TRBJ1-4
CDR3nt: TGTGCCTGGAGGACGACAGGGATTCCCGAAAAACTGTTTTTT
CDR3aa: CAWRTTGIPEKLFF

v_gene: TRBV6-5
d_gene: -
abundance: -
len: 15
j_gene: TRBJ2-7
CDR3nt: TGTGCCAGCAGTTACTCGATGGGGGGCTCCTACGAGCAGTACTTC
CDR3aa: CASSYSMGGSYEQYF

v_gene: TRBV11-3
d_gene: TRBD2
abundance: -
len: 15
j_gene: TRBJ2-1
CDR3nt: TGTGCCAGCAGCTTGTTACTAGCGGGAGGTAATGAGCAGTTCTTC
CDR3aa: CASSLLLAGGNEQFF